Listed below are T cell receptor beta chains from one sample, sequenced in a study of cytomegalovirus exposure and HLA in healthy donors. Libraries were prepared by immunoSEQ multiplex PCR; TCRdb keeps only in-frame clonotypes and omits some of them. The table records approximately 70,000 clones, 65% to 70% of them present only once. Sequenced sample: PBMCs. These receptors were collected from a male donor in good health and CMV-seropositive. Each CDR3 is given with its conserved first and last residue. The D gene is left open where the match is weak. Not every row has a clone size; where given, it reads once, few, many or a size class.

TRBD1	TRBJ2-7	.	TRBV11-3	TGTGCCAGCAGCCAGCAGGGGGCTTACGAGCAGTACTTC	CASSQQGAYEQYF
TRBD1	TRBJ1-2	few	TRBV11-2	TGTGCCAGCAGCTTAGGCGACAGGGGGCGAGGCGGCTACACCTTC	CASSLGDRGRGGYTF
TRBD2	TRBJ2-1	once	TRBV6-1	TGTGCCAGCAGTGATAGCGGGAGGGCTAGTGTTGAGCAGTTCTTC	CASSDSGRASVEQFF
TRBD1	TRBJ2-2	.	TRBV4-3	TGCGCCAGCAGCCCCTTAACGGGACAGGGTAACACCGGGGAGCTGTTTTTT	CASSPLTGQGNTGELFF
TRBD2	TRBJ2-5	.	TRBV10-1	TGCGCCAGCAGTGAGGATGGTCTAGCGGGGGAGACCCAGTACTTC	CASSEDGLAGETQYF
.	TRBJ1-3	.	TRBV5-1	TGCGCCAGCAGCCAACAGGGTGGCGACACCATATATTTT	CASSQQGGDTIYF
.	TRBJ1-2	once	TRBV6-5	TGTGCCAGCAGTAGCCCCACAGGGCATGGCTACACCTTC	CASSSPTGHGYTF
.	TRBJ1-2	.	TRBV9	TGTGCCAGCAGCGTAGGGGCTGGGGGCTACACCTTC	CASSVGAGGYTF
TRBD1	TRBJ1-4	.	TRBV6-5	TGTGCCAGCAGTGGCCGGGACAGACCAAATGAAAAACTGTTTTTT	CASSGRDRPNEKLFF
.	TRBJ1-4	.	TRBV5-6	TGTGCCAGCAGCTTGGGGCGGTCGGTTGAAAAACTGTTTTTT	CASSLGRSVEKLFF
TRBD2	TRBJ2-2	.	TRBV19	TGTGCCAGTAGTAAGACTAGCGGGGGGTTTATGGGGGAGCTGTTTTTT	CASSKTSGGFMGELFF
TRBD2	TRBJ2-7	few	TRBV7-9	TGTGCCAGCAGCCCGTCGCCAGGAAGCGGGGGCTTATACGAGCAGTACTTC	CASSPSPGSGGLYEQYF
.	TRBJ2-6	.	TRBV9	TGTGCCAGCAGCGTAGGAGGCAGGGGAACCAACGTCCTGACTTTC	CASSVGGRGTNVLTF
.	TRBJ2-6	.	TRBV6-1	TGTGCCAGCAGTGAAGCTAAGGGGCCTGGGGCCAACGTCCTGACTTTC	CASSEAKGPGANVLTF
TRBD2	TRBJ2-1	few	TRBV6-5	TGTGCCAGCGGCCGAAGCGGGGGGTTAGGAAATGAGCAGTTCTTC	CASGRSGGLGNEQFF
TRBD1	TRBJ2-7	few	TRBV11-3	TGTGCCAGCAGCTCCGGGACAGGCGAGCAGTACTTC	CASSSGTGEQYF
.	TRBJ1-2	.	TRBV30	TGTGCCTGGAGTTTCCAGGGAAGTGGCTACACCTTC	CAWSFQGSGYTF
.	TRBJ2-3	.	TRBV5-6	TGTGCCAGCAGCTTGGGAGGGACAGATACGCAGTATTTT	CASSLGGTDTQYF
TRBD1	TRBJ1-5	.	TRBV5-4	TGTGCCAGCAGCAAAACGCCGTCAGGGGGCAGGAGCAATCAGCCCCAGCATTTT	CASSKTPSGGRSNQPQHF
.	TRBJ1-2	.	TRBV18	TGTGCCAGCTCACCTGGGCCGAGGGACTATGGCTACACCTTC	CASSPGPRDYGYTF
.	TRBJ2-7	.	TRBV19	TGTGCCAGTAGTATAAGTTGGGGCGCCTACGAGCAGTACTTC	CASSISWGAYEQYF
TRBD2	TRBJ2-7	many	TRBV30	TGTGCCTGGAGCCATAGCGGGAGGGGGATCTACGAGCAGTACTTC	CAWSHSGRGIYEQYF
TRBD1	TRBJ1-3	.	TRBV7-2	TGTGCCAGCAGCTATGACAGGGGGCCTGGAAACACCATATATTTT	CASSYDRGPGNTIYF
TRBD2	TRBJ2-7	.	TRBV19	TGTGCCACCCGGACTAGCGGGCGCTACGAGCAGTACTTC	CATRTSGRYEQYF
.	TRBJ2-3	.	TRBV30	TGTGCCTGGAGACCGTCGGGAGATACGCAGTATTTT	CAWRPSGDTQYF
.	TRBJ1-1	.	TRBV2	TGTGCCAGCGGGAGACAAGTGAACACTGAAGCTTTCTTT	CASGRQVNTEAFF
.	TRBJ1-5	.	TRBV2	TGTGCCAGCAGTGAGGATGGTCCCTATCAGGATGGCAATCAGCCCCAGCATTTT	CASSEDGPYQDGNQPQHF
.	TRBJ2-1	.	TRBV9	TGTGCCAGCAGCTCCCGTAGCGGAGCAAAAGCCAATGAGCAGTTCTTC	CASSSRSGAKANEQFF
TRBD2	TRBJ2-1	.	TRBV10-1	TGCGCCAGCAGACCTAGCGGGGGGCACAATGAGCAGTTCTTC	CASRPSGGHNEQFF
TRBD2	TRBJ2-2	.	TRBV11-2	TGTGCCAGCAGCTTTTCCGGACTAGCGGGAGCCACCGGGGAGCTGTTTTTT	CASSFSGLAGATGELFF
TRBD2	TRBJ2-1	few	TRBV7-9	TGTGCCAGCAGCCGGACTAGCGGGTACTCCTACAATGAGCAGTTCTTC	CASSRTSGYSYNEQFF
.	TRBJ2-7	few	TRBV7-2	TGTGCCAGCAGCTTAGATGGCGGAGGCTCCTACGAGCAGTACTTC	CASSLDGGGSYEQYF
.	TRBJ2-7	.	TRBV19	TGTGCCAGTAGTAGCTCCGGGGACACCTCCTACGAGCAGTACTTC	CASSSSGDTSYEQYF
.	TRBJ1-5	.	TRBV6-6	TGTGCCAGCAGTCCTTCAGGGGGCAATCAGCCCCAGCATTTT	CASSPSGGNQPQHF
TRBD2	TRBJ2-5	.	TRBV7-2	TGTGCCAGCAGCTTAGGGGGCCTAGCGGCCCAAGAGACCCAGTACTTC	CASSLGGLAAQETQYF
.	TRBJ1-1	.	TRBV7-7	TGTGCCAGCAGCTTGACACGGAACACTGAAGCTTTCTTT	CASSLTRNTEAFF
TRBD1	TRBJ2-7	.	TRBV4-3	TGCGCCAGCAGCCTAGGTACAGGGGTACTCGAGCAGTACTTC	CASSLGTGVLEQYF
.	TRBJ1-6	.	TRBV6-5	TGTGCCAGCAGTTACCGACGACAGGAGAGTCGATCACCCCTCCACTTT	CASSYRRQESRSPLHF
.	TRBJ2-7	.	TRBV30	TGTGCCTGGAGTAGTGGAGCGCTCTACGAGCAGTACTTC	CAWSSGALYEQYF
TRBD1	TRBJ1-2	once	TRBV25-1	TGTGCCAGCAACAGGGGGGGAACTAACTATGGCTACACCTTC	CASNRGGTNYGYTF
TRBD1	TRBJ1-1	.	TRBV6-1	TGTGCCAGCAGTCAGGACAGGTTGAACACTGAAGCTTTCTTT	CASSQDRLNTEAFF
.	TRBJ2-1	.	TRBV11-2	TGTGCCAGCGCCGCCGCCCTTGGGACAAGATACAATGAGCAGTTCTTC	CASAAALGTRYNEQFF
.	TRBJ1-1	few	TRBV6-6	TGTGCCGGAACGGAGGGTATGAACACTGAAGCTTTCTTT	CAGTEGMNTEAFF
.	TRBJ2-7	few	TRBV29-1	TGCAGCGTTTATTCCGGGGGCTACGAGCAGTACTTC	CSVYSGGYEQYF
TRBD2	TRBJ2-3	.	TRBV29-1	TGCAGCGTCGCCCCAGCGGGGGCCCTGGATACGCAGTATTTT	CSVAPAGALDTQYF
.	TRBJ2-7	.	TRBV6-6	TGTGCCGCGGGACAGCCCTACGAGCAGTACTTC	CAAGQPYEQYF
.	TRBJ2-7	.	TRBV30	TGTGCCTGGAGTGGAGGGGGTAACGAGCAGTACTTC	CAWSGGGNEQYF
TRBD2	TRBJ2-2	.	TRBV2	TGTGCCAGTAAGGGACTAGCGGGAAGGCAAGGCGGGGAGCTGTTTTTT	CASKGLAGRQGGELFF
TRBD1	TRBJ1-2	few	TRBV27	TGTGCCAGCAGTACGCCTACAGGGGGTGATGGCTATGGCTACACCTTC	CASSTPTGGDGYGYTF
.	TRBJ2-6	.	TRBV7-3	TGTGCCAGCAGCTCGCTTGGGCTCCTCTCTGGGGCCAACGTCCTGACTTTC	CASSSLGLLSGANVLTF
TRBD2	TRBJ2-7	.	TRBV4-1	TGCGCCAGCAGCCAAGATAGGCTAGCGGGGAACGAGCAGTACTTC	CASSQDRLAGNEQYF
.	TRBJ1-3	.	TRBV18	TGTGCCAGCTCACGGTATGAGGACACCATATATTTT	CASSRYEDTIYF
.	TRBJ1-2	.	TRBV2	TGTGCCAGCCGCGAGACTTCGGCGGAGTCTGGCTACACCTTC	CASRETSAESGYTF
.	TRBJ1-6	.	TRBV4-1	TGCGCCAGCAGCCAAGATGAATGGAGCTCCTATAATTCACCCCTCCACTTT	CASSQDEWSSYNSPLHF
.	TRBJ1-4	.	TRBV5-4	TGTGCCAGCAGCTGGGGCTCTGAAAAACTGTTTTTT	CASSWGSEKLFF